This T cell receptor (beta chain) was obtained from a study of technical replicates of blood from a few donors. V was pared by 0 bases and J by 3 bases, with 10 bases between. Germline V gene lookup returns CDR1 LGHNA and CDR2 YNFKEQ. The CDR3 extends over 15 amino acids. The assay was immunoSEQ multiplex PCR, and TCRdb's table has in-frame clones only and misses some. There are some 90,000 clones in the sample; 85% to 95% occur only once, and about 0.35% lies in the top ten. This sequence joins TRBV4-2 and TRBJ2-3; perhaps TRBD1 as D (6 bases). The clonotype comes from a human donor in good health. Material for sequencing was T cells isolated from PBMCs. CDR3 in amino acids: CASSQDRTVTDTQYF. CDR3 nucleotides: TGTGCCAGCAGCCAAGATCGGACAGTGACAGATACGCAGTATTTT.